This is a list of T cell receptor beta chains from one sample in a study of Graves' ophthalmopathy and Graves' hyperthyroidism. One entry per CDR3 protein, called by TCRdb with MiXCR from the multiplex PCR reads. The repertoire holds 350,000 to 450,000 distinct CDR3 sequences, with under 25% as singletons. Sequencing was carried out using peripheral blood. The receptors stem from a young woman with stable Graves' hyperthyroidism. Each CDR3 is given with its conserved first and last residue. D genes are given only for firm matches. Part of the rows lack a size; the others show once, few, many or a class for expanded clones.

>many|TRBV29-1|NA|TRBJ1-2
CSATGLSNYGYTF
TGCAGCGCTACAGGGTTATCTAACTATGGCTACACCTTC
>many|TRBV20-1|TRBD1|TRBJ1-4
CSARNRDRPTATNEKLFF
TGCAGTGCGAGGAACCGGGACAGGCCAACGGCAACTAATGAAAAACTGTTTTTT
>NA|TRBV12-3/TRBV12-4|NA|TRBJ2-7
CASSTPGTLKHEQYF
TGTGCCAGCAGTACCCCCGGGACCCTAAAACACGAGCAGTACTTC
>many|TRBV6-5|NA|TRBJ1-5
CASGLNQGTGQPQHF
TGTGCCAGCGGATTAAACCAGGGAACGGGTCAGCCCCAGCATTTT
>many|TRBV5-1|NA|TRBJ2-5
CASSVLSRGGQETQYF
TGCGCCAGCAGCGTTCTTTCCAGGGGAGGCCAAGAGACCCAGTACTTC
>many|TRBV6-5|NA|TRBJ2-2
CASSYPGTGELFF
TGTGCCAGCAGTTACCCAGGCACCGGGGAGCTGTTTTTT
>few|TRBV12-3/TRBV12-4|NA|TRBJ2-5
CASRPNIAETQYF
TGTGCCAGCCGACCAAACATAGCGGAGACCCAGTACTTC
>many|TRBV9|NA|TRBJ2-5
CASSRGGTQETQYF
TGTGCCAGCAGTAGAGGGGGAACTCAAGAGACCCAGTACTTC
>NA|TRBV2|TRBD1|TRBJ1-2
CASSARDSSYGYTF
TGTGCCAGCAGTGCCCGGGACAGCAGCTATGGCTACACCTTC
>many|TRBV29-1|NA|TRBJ1-2
CSVEPLGGPYGYTF
TGCAGCGTGGAGCCCCTGGGAGGGCCCTATGGCTACACCTTC
>many|TRBV29-1|TRBD1|TRBJ2-7
CSVIGTAKILPYEQYF
TGCAGCGTTATCGGGACAGCGAAGATACTGCCCTACGAGCAGTACTTC
>NA|TRBV10-3|TRBD1|TRBJ2-7
CAIRGTGIDEQYF
TGTGCCATCAGGGGGACAGGGATCGACGAGCAGTACTTC
>many|TRBV6-2/TRBV6-3|NA|TRBJ1-5
CASSYPGLNQPQHF
TGTGCCAGCAGTTACCCTGGACTCAATCAGCCCCAGCATTTT
>many|TRBV20-1|TRBD2|TRBJ2-7
CSAREWGGNEQYF
TGCAGTGCTAGAGAGTGGGGGGGGAACGAGCAGTACTTC
>many|TRBV7-8|NA|TRBJ2-7
CASSLVRESSYEQYF
TGTGCCAGCAGCTTAGTGAGGGAGAGCTCCTACGAGCAGTACTTC
>few|TRBV4-1|NA|TRBJ2-7
CASSQGVLGVTYEQYF
TGCGCCAGCAGCCAAGGGGTTTTGGGGGTTACCTACGAGCAGTACTTC
>NA|TRBV24-1|NA|TRBJ1-5
CATSPAQYENQPQHF
TGTGCCACCAGTCCAGCACAGTACGAGAATCAGCCCCAGCATTTT
>many|TRBV6-1|NA|TRBJ2-7
CASSAIRARPYEQYF
TGTGCCAGCAGTGCCATTAGGGCAAGGCCCTACGAGCAGTACTTC
>many|TRBV6-4|TRBD2|TRBJ2-3
CASSASGSTDTQYF
TGTGCCAGCAGTGCTAGCGGGAGCACAGATACGCAGTATTTT
>many|TRBV14|NA|TRBJ2-5
CASSQGDGLAYQETQYF
TGTGCCAGCAGCCAAGGGGACGGACTCGCGTACCAAGAGACCCAGTACTTC
>many|TRBV29-1|NA|TRBJ2-2
CSVAGTEGVDTGEPFF
TGCAGCGTTGCCGGGACCGAGGGCGTCGACACCGGGGAGCCGTTTTTT
>many|TRBV2|NA|TRBJ1-6
CASSEGDLSPLHF
TGTGCCAGCAGTGAAGGGGACCTTTCACCCCTCCACTTT
>many|TRBV24-1|NA|TRBJ2-3
CATSDYRDSGADTQYF
TGTGCCACCAGTGACTACAGGGATTCTGGCGCAGATACGCAGTATTTT
>many|TRBV24-1|NA|TRBJ1-1
CATSPGGLNTEAFF
TGTGCCACCAGTCCCGGGGGCCTGAACACTGAAGCTTTCTTT
>many|TRBV7-9|TRBD2|TRBJ2-7
CASSSRLAGAGEQYF
TGTGCCAGCAGCTCCCGACTAGCGGGAGCGGGTGAGCAGTACTTC
>many|TRBV6-5|TRBD1|TRBJ1-1
CASSYRIQGKNTEAFF
TGTGCCAGCAGTTACCGGATACAGGGGAAGAACACTGAAGCTTTCTTT
>many|TRBV19|TRBD1|TRBJ2-2
CASRETGVTGELFF
TGTGCCAGTAGGGAGACAGGGGTTACCGGGGAGCTGTTTTTT
>many|TRBV7-9|NA|TRBJ2-6
CASSLEFGGANVLTF
TGTGCCAGCAGCTTGGAATTCGGTGGGGCCAACGTCCTGACTTTC
>many|TRBV7-3|NA|TRBJ2-5
CASSRRRQETQYF
TGTGCCAGCAGCCGGAGACGACAAGAGACCCAGTACTTC
>many|TRBV5-1|TRBD1|TRBJ2-7
CASSLTGEYEQYF
TGCGCCAGCAGCTTGACAGGGGAATACGAGCAGTACTTC
>many|TRBV24-1|NA|TRBJ1-1
CATSGEGATEAFF
TGTGCCACCAGTGGTGAAGGGGCCACTGAAGCTTTCTTT
>many|TRBV20-1|TRBD1|TRBJ1-5
CSCRDSRNQPQHF
TGCAGTTGCCGGGACAGCCGGAATCAGCCCCAGCATTTT